The 22 T cell receptor beta chains reported below all come from one sample, sequenced in a study of cytotoxic CD8 clonotypes in ibrutinib-treated CLL. TCRdb's copy holds only in-frame clones and misses some; the assay was immunoSEQ multiplex PCR. The table lists about 120,000 clones, 58% of them singletons. Here the sequenced sample was PBMCs, taken after 24 months of ibrutinib treatment. The receptors were gathered from a human donor with chronic lymphocytic leukemia.

This chain links TRBV28 with TRBJ1-1; 10 nucleotides match TRBD1. The CDR3 has 13 amino acids. Germline CDR1 is MDHEN and CDR2 is SYDVKM. With V trimmed by 8 bases and J by 1 base, 1 base remained unmatched. The CDR3 nucleotides are TGTGCCAGCGACAGGGGGCCGAACACTGAAGCTTTCTTT. This codes for CASDRGPNTEAFF.

V gene TRBV18 combines with J gene TRBJ2-3; TRBD2 agrees at 12 bases. V trimming: 2 bases; J trimming: 8 bases; junction bases outside the gene matches: 8. This CDR3 is built from 16 residues. Germline CDR1 reads KGHSH; CDR2 reads LQKENI. CDR3 sequence (DNA): TGTGCCAGCTCACCAGATGTGACTAGCGGGGGAGGTACGCAGTATTTT. Translating gives CASSPDVTSGGGTQYF.

This clone was counted a few times. The rearrangement uses TRBV27 and TRBJ1-5, with a tentative D call TRBD1 (5 bases). The V and J ends lost 6 bases and 5 bases respectively, with 11 bases between them. CDR3 length: 13 residues. Per the germline V gene, CDR1 is MNHEY and CDR2 is SMNVEV (reference sequence). CDR3: CASRPGPHQPQHF. The DNA of the CDR3 is TGTGCCAGCAGGCCGGGGCCACATCAGCCCCAGCATTTT.

This chain links TRBV19 with TRBJ2-1; D not resolved. Trimming stripped 5 bases from V and 7 bases from J, with 12 bases between. The germline V gene encodes CDR1 LNHDA and CDR2 SQIVND (reference sequence). There are 13 residues in the CDR3. The CDR3 sequence is CASSSNSENEQFF. The CDR3 DNA reads TGTGCCAGTAGTTCCAATAGTGAGAATGAGCAGTTCTTC.

Only a few counts were recorded for this clone. The chain couples TRBV28 to TRBJ2-1; D remains unclear. This CDR3 is built from 13 residues. Germline CDR1 and CDR2: MDHEN and SYDVKM. Between the trimmed V and J ends, which lost 2 bases and 3 bases, there was a span of 5 bases. The CDR3 bases are TGTGCCAGCAGTTTAGACCGCTACAATGAGCAGTTCTTC. Its protein is CASSLDRYNEQFF. Full variable domain (outside the CDR3, taken from reference TRBV28 and TRBJ2-1): DVKVTQSSRYLVKRTGEKVFLECVQDMDHENMFWYRQDPGLGLRLIYFSYDVKMKEKGDIPEGYSVSREKKERFSLILESASTNQTSMYLCASSLDRYNEQFFGPGTRLTVL.

Here the CDR3 reads CASSGIDGRQPGETQYF. CDR3 DNA sequence: TGTGCCAGCAGCGGTATTGACGGGAGGCAGCCAGGTGAGACCCAGTACTTC. The chain recombines TRBV9 with TRBJ2-5; 7 bases map to TRBD2. The germline V gene has CDR1 SGDLS and CDR2 YYNGEE. The CDR3 consists of 17 residues. The V segment lost 3 bases and the J segment 5 bases; nucleotides outside the gene matches: 16.

This clone was seen a handful of times. The gene calls are TRBV19 and TRBJ1-2, with 8 bases matching TRBD1. The CDR3 sequence is 15 residues long. Germline CDR1 is LNHDA and CDR2 is SQIVND (reference sequence). V shed 2 bases and J 4 bases; nucleotides not matched to a gene: 6. The CDR3 sequence: CASSIPGQVIYGYTF. CDR3 nucleotide sequence: TGTGCCAGTAGTATACCGGGACAGGTGATCTATGGCTACACCTTC.

The chain uses TRBV19 and TRBJ1-2, with D hard to call. The CDR3 consists of 12 residues. Looked up from germline, CDR1 is LNHDA and CDR2 is SQIVND (reference sequence). The V end was cut by 7 bases, the J end by 6 bases, with 12 bases between. CDR3 sequence: CASTEGGNGYTF. The DNA of the CDR3 is TGTGCCAGTACCGAGGGAGGGAATGGCTACACCTTC.

This clone was seen more than once but under ten times. The chain employs TRBV5-4 and TRBJ1-5, with D possibly matching TRBD1 (5 bases). Germline loops: CDR1 SGHNT, CDR2 YYREEE (reference sequence). The CDR3 has 19 amino acids. Trimming shortened V by 1 base and J by 0 bases, and 20 bases separated the two germline ends. CDR3 nucleotide sequence: TGTGCCAGCAGCTTGCCCGGGACGCACGGGGTGGATAGCAATCAGCCCCAGCATTTT. Residues: CASSLPGTHGVDSNQPQHF.

The chain uses TRBV4-1 and TRBJ2-7; 9 positions match TRBD1. The CDR3 covers 17 residues. The germline gives CDR1 MGHRA, CDR2 YSYEKL. With V trimmed by 1 base and J by 2 bases, 9 bases remained unmatched. This CDR3 is CASSQGPGTGITYEQYF. In DNA, the CDR3 is TGCGCCAGCAGCCAAGGCCCCGGGACAGGGATAACCTACGAGCAGTACTTC.

This clone has a handful of counts. The chain combines TRBV27 with TRBJ2-5; tentatively, D is TRBD2 (6 bases). Germline V gives CDR1 MNHEY, CDR2 SMNVEV (reference sequence). V was clipped by 4 bases and J by 4 bases, with 13 bases between them. The CDR3 runs to 14 residues. CDR3 in DNA: TGTGCCAGCAGTTGGGGTCGGAGGGGAGAGACCCAGTACTTC. Its translation is CASSWGRRGETQYF.

The V gene is TRBV10-1, the J gene TRBJ2-1, with D perhaps matching TRBD1 or TRBD2 (5 bases each). Germline V gene lookup returns CDR1 WNHNN and CDR2 SYGVQD (reference sequence). Trimming removed 8 bases from V and 4 bases from J, with 15 bases in between. This CDR3 comprises 14 residues. CDR3 region: CASGGLLGYNEQFF. DNA for the CDR3: TGCGCCAGCGGGGGTTTGCTTGGGTACAATGAGCAGTTCTTC.

V is TRBV6-6 and J is TRBJ1-5, with 7 bases matching TRBD1. Germline V gives CDR1 MNHNY, CDR2 SVGAGI (reference sequence). The length of the CDR3 is 16 residues. Germline trimming cut 8 bases from V and 5 bases from J; bases unmatched to any gene: 15. The CDR3 spells CASFRGQPWGDQPQHF. CDR3 bases: TGTGCCAGCTTCCGGGGACAGCCCTGGGGAGATCAGCCCCAGCATTTT.

CDR3 bases: TGCGCCAGCTACCTTGGGGGAAAAGTGGGCGGCTACACCTTC. It encodes CASYLGGKVGGYTF. The V and J genes are TRBV5-1 and TRBJ1-2, with a possible D match to TRBD1 (5 bases). Germline CDR1 SGHRS, CDR2 YFSETQ. There are 14 residues in the CDR3. Trimming cost V 7 bases and J 8 bases, with 21 bases left between them.

Only a few counts were recorded for this clone. The rearrangement joins TRBV25-1 to TRBJ2-7; D may be TRBD1 (6 bases). CDR1 MGHDK and CDR2 SYGVNS come from the germline V gene. V lost 3 bases to trimming and J lost 6 bases, with 18 bases between them. This CDR3 is 15 amino acids long. CDR3 residues: CASSESQGPLLEQYF. CDR3 DNA: TGTGCCAGCAGTGAGTCCCAGGGGCCTCTTCTCGAGCAGTACTTC.

The chain couples TRBV19 to TRBJ1-6; 9 nucleotides line up with TRBD1. V was clipped by 5 bases and J by 9 bases; unmatched bases: 14. The V gene's germline CDR1 is LNHDA and CDR2 SQIVND (reference sequence). The CDR3 has 17 amino acids. The DNA of the CDR3 is TGTGCCAGTAGTTTGGGACAGGGCGTCTCGGGTGGTTCACCCCTCCACTTT. As protein: CASSLGQGVSGGSPLHF.

CDR3 nucleotides: TGTGCCAGCAGCCCGGCTTCCAATGAGCAGTTCTTC. Protein: CASSPASNEQFF. The V call is TRBV5-6, the J call TRBJ2-1; D is ambiguous. The CDR3 spans 12 residues. Trimming left V 4 bases short and J 6 bases short, with 8 bases between. Per the germline V gene, CDR1 is SGHDT and CDR2 is YYEEEE.

This clone was detected a few times. The J gene is TRBJ2-2, the V gene TRBV9; D is undetermined. CDR1 SGDLS and CDR2 YYNGEE come from the germline V gene. The V and J ends lost 6 bases and 2 bases respectively, with 8 bases between them. This CDR3 is built from 13 residues. The CDR3 sequence: CASKVGNTGELFF. CDR3 in DNA: TGTGCCAGCAAAGTGGGTAACACCGGGGAGCTGTTTTTT.

This clone was observed a single time. The chain uses TRBV29-1 and TRBJ2-3, with 11 bases that match TRBD2. The V gene's germline CDR1 is SQVTM and CDR2 ANQGSEA. This CDR3 has 14 residues. Trimming removed 8 bases from V and 1 base from J; junction bases left unmatched: 5. This CDR3 reads CSIAGGPGTDTQYF. CDR3 coding DNA: TGCAGCATAGCGGGGGGGCCCGGCACAGATACGCAGTATTTT.

This CDR3 is CASSPTSQTSDSEQYF. The CDR3 DNA reads TGTGCCAGCAGCCCGACATCCCAGACGTCGGATTCCGAGCAGTACTTC. The chain carries TRBV11-3 and TRBJ2-7, with D hard to call. The CDR3 has 16 residues. Germline values: CDR1 SGHNT, CDR2 YENEEA. The V and J ends lost 5 bases and 6 bases respectively, with 23 bases between them.

The chain employs TRBV6-6 and TRBJ1-1; D remains unclear. V lost 2 bases and J 5 bases, leaving 6 bases between the germline ends. This CDR3 comprises 12 residues. Per germline, CDR1 MNHNY and CDR2 SVGAGI (reference sequence). The DNA of the CDR3 is TGTGCCAGCAGTTACAGGGAGACTGAAGCTTTCTTT. Encoded protein: CASSYRETEAFF.

The CDR3 sequence is CASSARPTAAFF. The CDR3 DNA sequence: TGTGCCAGCAGCGCCAGACCCACTGCCGCTTTCTTT. The chain couples TRBV11-3 to TRBJ1-1; D remains unclear. The CDR3 length is 12 residues. Germline CDR1 SGHNT, CDR2 YENEEA. Trimming shortened V by 5 bases and J by 11 bases, and 15 bases separated the two germline ends.